A single sample is the source of the 30 T cell receptor beta chains below, sequenced in a study of cytomegalovirus exposure and HLA in healthy donors. Profiling relied on immunoSEQ multiplex PCR, and the TCRdb table lists in-frame clones only, not all of them. The data contain roughly 330,000 clones, about 90% of them seen just once; the ten biggest clones take up approximately 1.2%. The source material was PBMCs. These receptors all come from a woman aged 25 to 39 in good health and CMV-seropositive.

This clone has just one count. CDR3 nucleotides: TGTGCCAGCAGCTTAAAAGGGAACACTGAAGCTTTCTTT. Translation gives CASSLKGNTEAFF. The V call is TRBV11-3, the J call TRBJ1-1; no firm D call. Germline V CDR1 and CDR2: SGHNT, YENEEA. This CDR3 comprises 13 residues. Trimming shortened V by 2 bases and J by 1 base, and 5 bases separated the two germline ends.

The J gene is TRBJ2-2, the V gene TRBV30, with TRBD2 matching over 8 bases. CDR1 and CDR2 from the germline V gene are GTSNPN and SVGIG (reference sequence). The CDR3 covers 13 residues. The junction had 4 bases not matched to a gene; V was cut back by 5 bases and J by 5 bases. The CDR3 DNA reads as TGTGCCTGGTCCGGGACTAGGACCGGGGAGCTGTTTTTT. It is translated as CAWSGTRTGELFF.

This chain connects TRBV30 to TRBJ2-1, with 12 bases matching TRBD2. Trimming cost V 2 bases and J 9 bases; bases outside gene matches: 5. Per germline, CDR1 GTSNPN and CDR2 SVGIG (reference sequence). The CDR3 length is 14 residues. The chain's CDR3 is CAWSPLAGGSEQFF. The CDR3 DNA reads as TGTGCCTGGAGTCCCCTAGCGGGAGGGTCTGAGCAGTTCTTC.

The rearrangement uses TRBV19 and TRBJ1-1, with 7 bases identical to TRBD1. The CDR3 consists of 15 residues. Per germline, CDR1 LNHDA and CDR2 SQIVND (reference sequence). With 5 bases clipped from V and 1 base from J, the junction kept 7 bases outside the gene matches. The CDR3 here is CASSPWGTENTEAFF. CDR3 in DNA: TGTGCCAGTAGTCCCTGGGGGACAGAGAACACTGAAGCTTTCTTT.

The chain uses TRBV4-1 and TRBJ1-2; D is undetermined. This CDR3 spans 13 amino acids. The germline V gene encodes CDR1 MGHRA and CDR2 YSYEKL. Trimming pared 0 bases from V and 7 bases from J, leaving 9 bases between. CDR3 in amino acids: CASSQELSTGYTF. In nucleotides, the CDR3 is TGCGCCAGCAGCCAAGAGTTATCCACTGGCTACACCTTC.

This chain links TRBV15 with TRBJ2-5; no reliable D call. This CDR3 has 14 residues. V lost 0 bases to trimming and J lost 1 base, with 6 bases between them. Per the germline V gene, CDR1 is LNHNV and CDR2 is YYDKDF (reference sequence). The CDR3 bases are TGTGCCACCAGCAGAGATAGGGCCCAAGAGACCCAGTACTTC. This gives the protein CATSRDRAQETQYF.

This clone was detected once. The genes are TRBV5-6 and TRBJ1-5; perhaps TRBD1 as D (5 bases). The length of the CDR3 is 13 residues. V was cut by 0 bases and J by 4 bases, with 5 bases left in between. Germline V gene sequence: CDR1 SGHDT, CDR2 YYEEEE. CDR3: CASSLAGNQPQHF. CDR3 in DNA: TGTGCCAGCAGCTTGGCAGGGAATCAGCCCCAGCATTTT.

This clone was detected only once. J is TRBJ1-4 and V is TRBV2, with 7 positions matching TRBD1. V shed 6 bases and J 7 bases; nucleotides not matched to a gene: 8. CDR1 and CDR2 (germline): SNHLY, FYNNEI. The CDR3 extends over 14 amino acids. In DNA, the CDR3 is TGTGCCAGCAGCAGCGACAGGGTTATTGAAAAACTGTTTTTT. The encoded protein is CASSSDRVIEKLFF.

The chain joins TRBV27 to TRBJ2-3; the match to TRBD1 covers 7 bases. The V segment lost 5 bases and the J segment 6 bases; nucleotides outside the gene matches: 14. This CDR3 is built from 16 residues. The V gene's germline CDR1 is MNHEY and CDR2 SMNVEV (reference sequence). This chain's CDR3 is CASSLETTGRADTQYF. The DNA for the CDR3 is TGTGCCAGCAGTCTAGAAACGACAGGGCGGGCGGATACGCAGTATTTT.

The rearrangement links TRBV5-6 to TRBJ2-2; TRBD1 is a possible D gene (5 bases). V was shortened by 0 bases and J by 7 bases, with 10 bases between the two germline ends. The germline V gene encodes CDR1 SGHDT and CDR2 YYEEEE. This CDR3 is 14 amino acids long. The DNA for the CDR3 is TGTGCCAGCAGCTTGGACTATCAGGGCGGGGAGCTGTTTTTT. This encodes CASSLDYQGGELFF.

The rearrangement uses TRBV6-4 and TRBJ2-4; 7 nucleotides match TRBD1. The CDR3 has 14 residues. With 9 bases clipped from V and 3 bases from J, the junction kept 8 bases outside the gene matches. CDR1 is MRHNA, CDR2 SNTAGT, per germline. CDR3 in amino acids: CARQRGQFKNIQYF. CDR3 nucleotide sequence: TGTGCCAGACAAAGGGGACAGTTCAAAAACATTCAGTACTTC.

The chain uses TRBV5-1 and TRBJ1-6; 7 positions agree with TRBD1. This CDR3 has 14 residues. V lost 3 bases to trimming and J lost 7 bases; unmatched junction nucleotides: 4. CDR1 and CDR2 (germline): SGHRS, YFSETQ. Written as DNA, the CDR3 is TGCGCCAGCAGCTCGACAGGGAAGAATTCACCCCTCCACTTT. Its protein is CASSSTGKNSPLHF.

The V gene is TRBV18, the J gene TRBJ2-3; perhaps TRBD1 as D (6 bases). This CDR3 contains 16 residues. V was clipped by 2 bases and J by 0 bases, with 12 bases between them. Per the germline V gene, CDR1 is KGHSH and CDR2 is LQKENI. DNA of the CDR3: TGTGCCAGCTCACCATTGGACAGCATCAGCACAGATACGCAGTATTTT. Protein product: CASSPLDSISTDTQYF.

The chain employs TRBV6-5 and TRBJ2-7; D possibly corresponds to TRBD1 (5 bases). V lost 2 bases to trimming and J lost 5 bases, with 7 bases between them. The germline gives CDR1 MNHEY, CDR2 SVGAGI. This CDR3 comprises 12 residues. CDR3 sequence: CASSYAGNEQYF. The CDR3 DNA follows: TGTGCCAGCAGTTACGCAGGGAACGAGCAGTACTTC.

The rearrangement links TRBV20-1 to TRBJ1-2; D is possibly TRBD1 (6 bases). The germline V and J ends were trimmed by 6 bases and 6 bases, with 11 bases remaining between them. The CDR3 is 11 amino acids. CDR1 is DFQATT and CDR2 is SNEGSKA in the germline V gene (reference sequence). The CDR3 loop reads CSAPKGDGYTF. As DNA, the CDR3 is TGCAGTGCGCCGAAGGGGGATGGCTACACCTTC.

The chain recombines TRBV29-1 with TRBJ2-7; 7 bases fit TRBD2. The junction had 8 bases not matched to a gene; V was cut back by 1 base and J by 5 bases. CDR3 size: 14 residues. Germline V lookup: CDR1 SQVTM, CDR2 ANQGSEA. CDR3 in DNA: TGCAGCGTTGAAGTGGGGGGGGTGATGAACGAGCAGTACTTC. Translated: CSVEVGGVMNEQYF.

The rearrangement uses TRBV7-3 and TRBJ2-2; 7 positions match TRBD1. The CDR3 has 16 residues. V gave up 6 bases and J gave up 3 bases; unmatched junction bases: 10. Germline V CDR1 and CDR2: SGHTA, FQGTGA. CDR3 coding DNA: TGTGCCAGCAGACCTAAACAGGGGTCAGACACCGGGGAGCTGTTTTTT. It yields the protein CASRPKQGSDTGELFF.

This chain connects TRBV27 to TRBJ1-1, with 9 bases aligning to TRBD1. Germline loops: CDR1 MNHEY, CDR2 SMNVEV (reference sequence). The CDR3 loop spans 15 amino acids. V shed 5 bases, J shed 2 bases, and the junction held 6 bases outside the gene matches. The CDR3 protein is CASSLRTGVNTEAFF. CDR3 coding DNA: TGTGCCAGCAGTCTCCGGACAGGGGTAAACACTGAAGCTTTCTTT.

The chain links TRBV19 to TRBJ2-7; possible D gene TRBD1, 6 bases. Between the trimmed V and J ends, which lost 1 base and 4 bases, there was a span of 8 bases. Germline V CDR1 and CDR2: LNHDA, SQIVND (reference sequence). The CDR3 spans 13 residues. The CDR3 sequence: CASSIGQEYEQYF. CDR3 sequence (DNA): TGTGCCAGTAGTATAGGACAGGAGTACGAGCAGTACTTC.

This chain joins TRBV11-3 and TRBJ2-2; either TRBD1 or TRBD2 may supply D (6 bases each). The CDR3 is made up of 17 amino acids. Trimming took off 5 bases at V and 6 bases at J, with 22 bases between the two ends. In germline, CDR1 is SGHNT, CDR2 YENEEA. CDR3 sequence: CASSPGAASASSGELFF. The CDR3, as DNA: TGTGCCAGCAGCCCAGGGGCGGCTAGCGCATCATCCGGGGAGCTGTTTTTT. Combining the CDR3 with reference TRBV11-3 and TRBJ2-2 gives the whole variable domain EAGVVQSPRYKIIEKKQPVAFWCNPISGHNTLYWYLQNLGQGPELLIRYENEEAVDDSQLPKDRFSAERLKGVDSTLKIQPAELGDSAVYLCASSPGAASASSGELFFGEGSRLTVL.

The chain combines TRBV14 with TRBJ1-6, with D possibly being TRBD1 (6 bases). The V gene's germline CDR1 is SGHDN and CDR2 FVKESK. The CDR3 covers 16 residues. The V end lost 4 bases, the J end lost 6 bases, and 16 bases lay between the germline ends. Here the CDR3 DNA reads TGTGCCAGCAGCCCCTACGACAGGCGGTTTAATTCACCCCTCCACTTT. Its translation is CASSPYDRRFNSPLHF. Using reference TRBV14 and TRBJ1-6 for the parts outside the CDR3, the full variable domain is EAGVTQFPSHSVIEKGQTVTLRCDPISGHDNLYWYRRVMGKEIKFLLHFVKESKQDESGMPNNRFLAERTGGTYSTLKVQPAELEDSGVYFCASSPYDRRFNSPLHFGNGTRLTVT.

The genes are TRBV6-1 and TRBJ1-6; 7 bases fit TRBD1. J gave up 7 bases and V 4 bases, and 4 bases lay outside the gene matches. The CDR3 sequence is 14 residues long. Germline V gives CDR1 MNHNS, CDR2 SASEGT. CDR3 region: CASSATGPNSPLHF. The CDR3 DNA reads TGTGCCAGCAGTGCGACAGGGCCCAATTCACCCCTCCACTTT.

The V and J genes are TRBV18 and TRBJ2-2, with D hard to call. The CDR3 totals 14 residues. The germline V gene has CDR1 KGHSH and CDR2 LQKENI. V lost 4 bases and J 3 bases, leaving 9 bases between the germline ends. The CDR3 DNA sequence: TGTGCCAGCTCACGTGGTGGGGACACCGGGGAGCTGTTTTTT. Translated: CASSRGGDTGELFF.

This chain uses TRBV5-1 with TRBJ1-3; no reliable D call. V was trimmed by 5 bases and J by 0 bases, leaving 6 bases between them. Germline assignment: CDR1 SGHRS and CDR2 YFSETQ. This CDR3 region has 13 residues. CDR3 loop: CASSGDSGNTIYF. The DNA for the CDR3 is TGCGCCAGCAGTGGGGACTCTGGAAACACCATATATTTT.

The chain combines TRBV4-3 with TRBJ2-5, with D maybe TRBD2 (5 bases). CDR1 LGHNA and CDR2 YSLEER come from the germline V gene. The CDR3 consists of 13 residues. V was trimmed by 4 bases and J by 3 bases, leaving 9 bases between them. The CDR3 DNA follows: TGCGCCAGCAGCCCACGGGGTAAAGAGACCCAGTACTTC. It codes for CASSPRGKETQYF.

The V and J genes are TRBV11-2 and TRBJ2-7; 10 bases are a match to TRBD1. Trimming cost V 1 base and J 2 bases; bases outside gene matches: 8. The CDR3 runs to 17 residues. Germline V gene data show CDR1 as SGHAT and CDR2 as FQNNGV. The CDR3 DNA reads as TGTGCCAGCAGCTTAGGTTTTCTGGACAGGGGGACCTACGAGCAGTACTTC. This gives the protein CASSLGFLDRGTYEQYF.

The chain carries TRBV4-3 and TRBJ1-2; D possibly corresponds to TRBD1 (6 bases). The V end was cut by 1 base, the J end by 4 bases, with 16 bases between. The CDR3 contains 16 residues. From germline, CDR1 is LGHNA and CDR2 YSLEER. The CDR3 bases are TGCGCCAGCAGCCAAGGCCCGGACAGTACCCTCTATGGCTACACCTTC. This encodes CASSQGPDSTLYGYTF.

This clone was counted a few times. The rearrangement links TRBV4-1 to TRBJ1-6; D is possibly TRBD1 (5 bases). CDR3 length: 18 residues. V shed 4 bases and J shed 3 bases, with 19 bases lying between them. Germline CDR1 and CDR2: MGHRA and YSYEKL. This chain's CDR3 is CASSRLVQGSSYNSPLHF. The CDR3 DNA follows: TGCGCCAGCAGCCGACTGGTTCAGGGCAGTAGCTATAATTCACCCCTCCACTTT.

This chain connects TRBV9 to TRBJ2-7, with D tentatively TRBD1 or TRBD2 (7 bases each). The V end lost 4 bases, the J end lost 5 bases, and 19 bases lay between the germline ends. The CDR3 totals 15 residues. Germline V gene data show CDR1 as SGDLS and CDR2 as YYNGEE. CDR3 region: CASSPQGGIVHEQYF. The CDR3, as DNA: TGTGCCAGCAGCCCTCAGGGGGGGATTGTCCACGAGCAGTACTTC. Full variable domain (remainder filled in from reference TRBV9 and TRBJ2-7): DSGVTQTPKHLITATGQRVTLRCSPRSGDLSVYWYQQSLDQGLQFLIQYYNGEERAKGNILERFSAQQFPDLHSELNLSSLELGDSALYFCASSPQGGIVHEQYFGPGTRLTVT.

This chain connects TRBV5-1 to TRBJ1-1; a weak D match, TRBD1 (5 bases). V was shortened by 2 bases and J by 0 bases, with 11 bases between the two germline ends. Germline V gives CDR1 SGHRS, CDR2 YFSETQ. The CDR3 is made up of 15 amino acids. The CDR3 DNA follows: TGCGCCAGCAGCTTTATGGCAGGGCTGAACACTGAAGCTTTCTTT. Translating gives CASSFMAGLNTEAFF. Using reference TRBV5-1 and TRBJ1-1 for the parts outside the CDR3, the full variable domain is KAGVTQTPRYLIKTRGQQVTLSCSPISGHRSVSWYQQTPGQGLQFLFEYFSETQRNKGNFPGRFSGRQFSNSRSEMNVSTLELGDSALYLCASSFMAGLNTEAFFGQGTRLTVV.